The 21 T cell receptor beta chains in this list originate from one sample, sequenced in a study of beta chain features in type 1 diabetes. Study-wide results and caveats: Among all four CD4+ subsets, Type 1 diabetes patients had TCRB CDR3s that were moderately but significantly shorter.

For these TCRs, the target antigens are not known. Of the isolated RNA, all was reverse transcribed, and so the sequenced material was expressed TCRB transcripts. This table comes from immunoSEQ multiplex PCR, and its TCRdb copy is limited to in-frame clones, with some not included. Among about 160,000 clones, about 9% were seen once, and the ten largest hold roughly 0.7%. The sample comprised central memory CD4+ T cells from blood. These receptors all come from a woman aged 25 to 39 with type 1 diabetes.

On this clone itself: Other nucleotide sequences in the sample specify the same CDR3. The V gene is TRBV28, the J gene TRBJ2-5; TRBD1 matches at 8 bases. J gave up 4 bases and V 2 bases, and 3 bases lay outside the gene matches. The CDR3 spans 14 residues. The germline CDR1 and CDR2 sequences are MDHEN and SYDVKM. In DNA, the CDR3 is TGTGCCAGCAGTTTAGCCAGGGGGCCAGAGACCCAGTACTTC. This gives the protein CASSLARGPETQYF.

This clone has only a few counts. This CDR3 reads CASSYPSDSEAFF. DNA for the CDR3: TGTGCCAGCAGTTACCCCTCAGACAGTGAAGCTTTCTTT. V and J are TRBV6-6 and TRBJ1-1; a weak D match, TRBD1 (5 bases). CDR3 length: 13 amino acids. Germline CDR1 and CDR2: MNHNY and SVGAGI (reference sequence). Between the trimmed V and J ends, which lost 2 bases and 7 bases, there was a span of 11 bases.

The genes are TRBV7-3 and TRBJ2-1, with 7 nucleotides matching TRBD2. The V gene's germline CDR1 is SGHTA and CDR2 FQGTGA. The CDR3 totals 13 residues. V was clipped by 5 bases and J by 4 bases; unmatched bases: 2. The CDR3: CASSRGGYNEQFF. Here the CDR3 DNA reads TGTGCCAGCAGCCGCGGGGGATACAATGAGCAGTTCTTC.

This chain joins TRBV5-1 and TRBJ2-1; TRBD2 agrees at 12 bases. Germline V gene data show CDR1 as SGHRS and CDR2 as YFSETQ. The CDR3 contains 17 residues. The junction had 11 bases not matched to a gene; V was cut back by 5 bases and J by 5 bases. This chain's CDR3 is CASRFRTSGIENNEQFF. CDR3 nucleotide sequence: TGCGCCAGCAGGTTCCGGACTAGCGGGATTGAGAACAATGAGCAGTTCTTC.

This clone occurred a few times. In DNA, the CDR3 is TGCGCCAGCAGCCAAGCGGGACAGGGGGCGATGGGGGGCTACACCTTC. Amino acid sequence: CASSQAGQGAMGGYTF. V and J are TRBV4-1 and TRBJ1-2, with TRBD1 matching 12 bases. Trimming took 1 base from V and 8 from J; bases not matched to a gene: 8. CDR1 MGHRA and CDR2 YSYEKL come from the germline V gene. The CDR3 sequence is 16 residues long.

The chain uses TRBV4-2 and TRBJ1-1, with D unclear. The CDR3 sequence is 14 residues long. The germline CDR1 and CDR2 sequences are LGHNA and YNFKEQ. V lost 3 bases to trimming and J lost 6 bases, with 14 bases between them. The CDR3 sequence is CASSQARVAAEAFF. The CDR3 bases are TGTGCCAGCAGCCAGGCTCGGGTCGCCGCTGAAGCTTTCTTT.

In this sample, this clone turned up a few times. This chain connects TRBV28 to TRBJ2-1; the match to TRBD2 covers 7 bases. This CDR3 is built from 15 residues. CDR1 and CDR2 from the germline V gene are MDHEN and SYDVKM. V lost 1 base to trimming and J lost 4 bases; unmatched junction nucleotides: 4. In nucleotides, the CDR3 is TGTGCCAGCAGTTTATCGGGGGGATTTTACAATGAGCAGTTCTTC. Residues: CASSLSGGFYNEQFF.

This clone showed up just a few times. CDR3 in DNA: TGCAGCGTTGCAGGGGTCGACACCGGGGAGCTGTTTTTT. As protein: CSVAGVDTGELFF. The chain uses TRBV29-1 and TRBJ2-2; weak D call: TRBD1 (6 bases). From germline, CDR1 is SQVTM and CDR2 ANQGSEA. V was trimmed by 4 bases and J by 3 bases, leaving 9 bases between them. CDR3 size: 13 residues.

The rearrangement joins TRBV25-1 to TRBJ2-5; TRBD1 matches at 7 bases. Germline values: CDR1 MGHDK, CDR2 SYGVNS. J gave up 2 bases and V 4 bases, and 13 bases lay outside the gene matches. This CDR3 is 17 amino acids long. The CDR3 nucleotides read TGTGCCAGCAGTGGCGACAGGGTGGAGCAACCTCAAGAGACCCAGTACTTC. It yields the protein CASSGDRVEQPQETQYF. The variable domain in full, completed from reference TRBV25-1 and TRBJ2-5, reads EADIYQTPRYLVIGTGKKITLECSQTMGHDKMYWYQQDPGMELHLIHYSYGVNSTEKGDLSSESTVSRIRTEHFPLTLESARPSHTSQYLCASSGDRVEQPQETQYFGPGTRLLVL.

J is TRBJ2-3 and V is TRBV28, with 8 bases fitting TRBD2. Per germline, CDR1 MDHEN and CDR2 SYDVKM. V gave up 3 bases and J gave up 6 bases; unmatched junction bases: 8. There are 15 residues in the CDR3. CDR3 loop: CASSFSGNPADTQYF. DNA of the CDR3: TGTGCCAGCAGTTTTAGCGGGAACCCAGCGGATACGCAGTATTTT.

The chain has TRBV29-1 and TRBJ2-5, with 8 nucleotides matching TRBD2. After removal of 7 bases from V and 1 base from J, the junction contained 11 bases not matched to a gene. Germline values: CDR1 SQVTM, CDR2 ANQGSEA. CDR3 length: 15 amino acids. The CDR3, as DNA: TGCAGCGCTGGAACTAGCGGAAATATCCAAGAGACCCAGTACTTC. The encoded protein is CSAGTSGNIQETQYF.

V and J are TRBV7-9 and TRBJ2-2; 10 nucleotides align to TRBD2. The CDR3 consists of 15 residues. CDR1 and CDR2 (germline): SEHNR, FQNEAQ (reference sequence). V gave up 6 bases and J gave up 3 bases; unmatched junction bases: 4. The CDR3 sequence: CASSIAGGDTGELFF. The CDR3 nucleotides read TGTGCCAGCAGTATAGCGGGAGGCGACACCGGGGAGCTGTTTTTT.

V gene TRBV2 combines with J gene TRBJ2-3, with 10 bases that match TRBD2. Trimming removed 7 bases from V and 6 bases from J; junction bases left unmatched: 7. CDR1 SNHLY and CDR2 FYNNEI come from the germline V gene. The CDR3 covers 14 residues. CDR3 sequence (DNA): TGTGCCAGCAACGAGGGAGCGGGGGGGGATACGCAGTATTTT. It codes for CASNEGAGGDTQYF.

In its sample, this clone was seen a few times. This chain links TRBV19 with TRBJ2-3; tentative D call: TRBD1 (5 bases). Trimming removed 5 bases at V and 1 base at J, with 7 bases between. Germline lookup yields CDR1 LNHDA and CDR2 SQIVND (reference sequence). This CDR3 region has 13 residues. The CDR3 bases are TGTGCCAGTAGTGTACAGGGCACAGATACGCAGTATTTT. It is translated as CASSVQGTDTQYF.

This clone has only a few counts. The rearrangement uses TRBV29-1 and TRBJ1-1, with D unclear. Per the germline V gene, CDR1 is SQVTM and CDR2 is ANQGSEA. The V gene lost 6 bases and the J gene lost 9 bases, with 5 bases spanning the gap. The CDR3 is 8 amino acids. This CDR3 reads CSVEKAFF. CDR3 DNA: TGCAGCGTCGAGAAAGCTTTCTTT.

CDR3 region: CSVEPGNDYGYTF. CDR3 DNA sequence: TGCAGCGTTGAGCCAGGGAATGACTATGGCTACACCTTC. The chain couples TRBV29-1 to TRBJ1-2; possibly TRBD1 for D (5 bases). CDR1 and CDR2 from the germline V gene are SQVTM and ANQGSEA. The CDR3 covers 13 residues. V lost 3 bases, J lost 3 bases, and 11 bases lay in between.

This clone was seen a handful of times. This chain uses TRBV29-1 with TRBJ1-2, with a tentative D call TRBD1 (5 bases). The ends were cut back, 4 bases at V and 3 bases at J, with 9 bases in the middle. The CDR3 loop spans 12 amino acids. Germline lookup yields CDR1 SQVTM and CDR2 ANQGSEA. CDR3 nucleotide sequence: TGCAGCGTTGGTGGGGGGGACTATGGCTACACCTTC. Protein: CSVGGGDYGYTF.

The chain recombines TRBV7-9 with TRBJ2-4; 8 positions agree with TRBD1. The J segment lost 4 bases and the V segment lost 4 bases, leaving 9 bases of the junction unmatched. Germline V gene lookup returns CDR1 SEHNR and CDR2 FQNEAQ (reference sequence). This CDR3 is built from 16 residues. CDR3: CASSSTRTGKKNIQYF. The CDR3 coding sequence is TGTGCCAGCAGCTCGACCCGGACAGGGAAGAAAAACATTCAGTACTTC.

This clone has more than one count but fewer than ten. This chain joins TRBV7-2 and TRBJ1-5; 8 nucleotides align to TRBD1. CDR3 length equals 16 residues. With V trimmed by 3 bases and J by 6 bases, 10 bases remained unmatched. Germline CDR1 and CDR2: SGHTA and FQGNSA. Written as DNA, the CDR3 is TGTGCCAGCAGCTTGACCGGACAGGGTGGGATTCAGCCCCAGCATTTT. Its protein product is CASSLTGQGGIQPQHF.

This chain joins TRBV6-5 and TRBJ1-1, with TRBD1 matching 7 bases. CDR1 and CDR2 (germline): MNHEY, SVGAGI. The CDR3 has 15 amino acids. After removal of 5 bases from V and 3 bases from J, the junction contained 9 bases not matched to a gene. In nucleotides, the CDR3 is TGTGCCAGCAGTCAACGAGACAGGGCTGACACTGAAGCTTTCTTT. This translates into CASSQRDRADTEAFF.

This chain uses TRBV28 with TRBJ2-7; D remains ambiguous. The germline CDR1 and CDR2 sequences are MDHEN and SYDVKM. V was pared by 2 bases and J by 1 base, with 6 bases between. The length of the CDR3 is 13 residues. The CDR3 protein is CASSLTDSYEQYF. In DNA, the CDR3 is TGTGCCAGCAGTTTAACAGATTCCTACGAGCAGTACTTC.